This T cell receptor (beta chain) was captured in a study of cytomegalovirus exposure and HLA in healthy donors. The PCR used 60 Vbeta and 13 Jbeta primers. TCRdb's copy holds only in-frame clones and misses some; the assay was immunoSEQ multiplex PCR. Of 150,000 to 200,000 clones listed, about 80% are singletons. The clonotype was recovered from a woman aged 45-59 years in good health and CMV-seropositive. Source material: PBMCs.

The DNA of the CDR3 is TGCGCCAGCAGCCAAGAAACAGGTAACAATCAGCCCCAGCATTTT. This sequence encodes CASSQETGNNQPQHF. The rearrangement uses TRBV4-3 and TRBJ1-5; D might be TRBD1 (5 bases). CDR1 is LGHNA and CDR2 is YSLEER in the germline V gene. Trimming stripped 0 bases from V and 3 bases from J, with 9 bases between. This CDR3 contains 15 residues.